What follows are 8 T cell receptor beta chains derived from one specimen sequenced in a study of T-cell reconstitution after alpha-beta-depleted transplantation in children. Using unique molecular identifiers, the investigators prepared the TCRbeta library. Via MiXCR, TCRdb re-called the PCR reads, giving one row per CDR3 protein. Of around 700,000 distinct CDR3 sequences in the sample, about an eighth are singletons; the top ten hold roughly 0.77%. The sample was PBMCs, taken before TCRalphabeta/CD19-depleted stem cell transplant. The receptors come from a girl aged 2 to 10 with congenital amegakaryocytic thrombocytopenia, due to receive a stem cell transplant.

This clonotype has ten or more counts. This chain links TRBV20-1 with TRBJ1-5; unclear D gene. CDR3 size: 14 residues. Trimming shortened V by 1 base and J by 5 bases, and 12 bases separated the two germline ends. Germline lookup yields CDR1 DFQATT and CDR2 SNEGSKA (reference sequence). In DNA form, the CDR3 reads TGCAGTGCTAGAGGGGAGACGAGGGATCAGCCCCAGCATTTT. Its protein product is CSARGETRDQPQHF.

This clonotype was seen a few times. This chain connects TRBV24-1 to TRBJ2-3; D not certain. The CDR3 covers 18 residues. CDR1 is KGHDR and CDR2 is SFDVKD in the germline V gene. Trimming shortened V by 1 base and J by 0 bases, and 16 bases separated the two germline ends. In DNA form, the CDR3 reads TGTGCCACCAGTGATTTCTCGGACCAGCCCTCTAGCACAGATACGCAGTATTTT. Its translation: CATSDFSDQPSSTDTQYF.

The genes are TRBV7-2 and TRBJ2-7, with TRBD2 matching 11 bases. V lost 1 base, J lost 3 bases, and 2 bases stayed unmatched. The CDR3 is 15 amino acids. Germline lookup yields CDR1 SGHTA and CDR2 FQGNSA. CDR3 sequence (DNA): TGTGCCAGCAGCTTAGGGGGACTAGCGGTCTACGAGCAGTACTTC. Its translation: CASSLGGLAVYEQYF. Full variable domain (outside the CDR3, taken from reference TRBV7-2 and TRBJ2-7): GAGVSQSPSNKVTEKGKDVELRCDPISGHTALYWYRQSLGQGLEFLIYFQGNSAPDKSGLPSDRFSAERTGGSVSTLTIQRTQQEDSAVYLCASSLGGLAVYEQYFGPGTRLTVT.

This clonotype was recorded at least ten times. The V gene is TRBV5-6, the J gene TRBJ1-1; the D is unclear. The CDR3 spans 16 residues. Trimming shortened V by 0 bases and J by 0 bases, and 12 bases separated the two germline ends. In germline, CDR1 is SGHDT, CDR2 YYEEEE. Here the CDR3 reads CASSLVGSLMNTEAFF. The DNA for the CDR3 is TGTGCCAGCAGCTTGGTAGGTTCCCTCATGAACACTGAAGCTTTCTTT.

A word on this clonotype: A much larger clone differs by one base, so this may be a read error. The J gene is TRBJ2-2, the V gene TRBV29-1; 8 bases map to TRBD1. CDR1 and CDR2 from the germline V gene are SQVTM and ANQGSEA. There are 14 residues in the CDR3. The CDR3 sequence is CSVTTGVNTGKLFF. The DNA of the CDR3 is TGCAGCGTTACGACAGGGGTGAACACCGGGAAGCTGTTTTTT.

Notes on this clonotype: Just one base apart from a much larger clone, this may be a read error. The V gene is TRBV11-2, the J gene TRBJ1-1; no reliable D call. CDR3 length: 12 residues. Germline-derived CDR1 and CDR2 are SGHAT and FQNNGV. CDR3: CSSMWGNTEAFF. Written as DNA, the CDR3 is TGTTCCAGCATGTGGGGGAACACTGAAGCTTTCTTT. Complete variable domain (other parts from reference TRBV11-2 and TRBJ1-1): EAGVAQSPRYKIIEKRQSVAFWCNPISGHATLYWYQQILGQGPKLLIQFQNNGVVDDSQLPKDRFSAERLKGVDSTLKIQPAKLEDSAVYLCSSMWGNTEAFFGQGTRLTVV.

This clonotype was counted only a few times. The rearrangement links TRBV11-1 to TRBJ2-3; D may match TRBD1 or TRBD2 (9 bases each). V was pared by 3 bases and J by 2 bases, with 27 bases between. CDR1 is SGHAT and CDR2 is FQDESV in the germline V gene (reference sequence). This CDR3 has 20 amino acids. CDR3 coding DNA: TGTGCCAGCAGCTTTCCCGGGACAGGGTCCCTAGCGGGATACACAGATACGCAGTATTTT. This encodes CASSFPGTGSLAGYTDTQYF.

This clonotype was detected many times. DNA of the CDR3: TGCAGCGTTTCACCTAGCGGGAGCCACAATGAGCAGTTCTTC. Protein sequence: CSVSPSGSHNEQFF. The chain carries TRBV29-1 and TRBJ2-1; 10 nucleotides agree with TRBD2. This CDR3 is 14 amino acids long. Germline trimming cut 5 bases from V and 5 bases from J; bases unmatched to any gene: 6. Germline assignment: CDR1 SQVTM and CDR2 ANQGSEA.